Listed here are 30 T cell receptor beta chains from one sample, sequenced in a study of cytomegalovirus exposure and HLA in healthy donors. A multiplex PCR was run with 60 Vbeta primers and 13 Jbeta primers. The method was immunoSEQ multiplex PCR; TCRdb's version includes in-frame clones alone and lacks a portion of them. The sample has 90,000 to 120,000 clones, 65% to 85% seen once. Sequenced material: PBMCs. Every receptor here comes from a man aged 30 to 45 in good health and CMV-seronegative.

The chain recombines TRBV11-1 with TRBJ2-7; D ambiguous. Germline V gene sequence: CDR1 SGHAT, CDR2 FQDESV (reference sequence). V lost 2 bases to trimming and J lost 0 bases, with 14 bases between them. This CDR3 comprises 16 residues. CDR3 DNA: TGTGCCAGCAGCTTAAGCACAGCCCAAGGCTCCTACGAGCAGTACTTC. Its translation is CASSLSTAQGSYEQYF. Drawing the rest from reference TRBV11-1 and TRBJ2-7, the complete variable domain is EAEVAQSPRYKITEKSQAVAFWCDPISGHATLYWYRQILGQGPELLVQFQDESVVDDSQLPKDRFSAERLKGVDSTLKIQPAELGDSAMYLCASSLSTAQGSYEQYFGPGTRLTVT.

The chain is built from TRBV5-6 and TRBJ1-3; no definite D call. Germline CDR1 is SGHDT and CDR2 is YYEEEE. CDR3 length: 16 residues. Trimming pared 4 bases from V and 0 bases from J, leaving 14 bases between. The CDR3, as DNA: TGTGCCAGCAGCGACGGACTCCTGAGCTCTGGAAACACCATATATTTT. Protein product: CASSDGLLSSGNTIYF.

This clone was recorded a few times. The chain links TRBV27 to TRBJ1-5; D unclear. The germline gives CDR1 MNHEY, CDR2 SMNVEV (reference sequence). This CDR3 spans 14 amino acids. V shed 4 bases and J shed 3 bases, with 10 bases lying between them. This CDR3 is CASSSPGSNQPQHF. CDR3 bases: TGTGCCAGCAGTTCCCCAGGATCCAATCAGCCCCAGCATTTT.

This clone was found once. Here the CDR3 reads CAVASNLAGELFF. For the CDR3, the DNA is TGTGCCGTGGCCAGTAACCTCGCCGGGGAGCTGTTTTTT. V gene TRBV27 combines with J gene TRBJ2-2; D remains ambiguous. Trimming pared 11 bases from V and 6 bases from J, leaving 16 bases between. Per the germline V gene, CDR1 is MNHEY and CDR2 is SMNVEV (reference sequence). This CDR3 is built from 13 residues.

V and J are TRBV2 and TRBJ2-1; a possible D gene is TRBD2 (5 bases). Germline CDR1 reads SNHLY; CDR2 reads FYNNEI. Between the trimmed V and J ends, which lost 8 bases and 7 bases, there was a span of 9 bases. The CDR3 has 11 amino acids. CDR3 in amino acids: CASDGGNEQFF. Here the CDR3 DNA reads TGTGCCAGCGATGGCGGGAATGAGCAGTTCTTC.

The V gene is TRBV6-6, the J gene TRBJ1-2; no reliable D call. Trimming took off 0 bases at V and 4 bases at J, with 12 bases between the two ends. The CDR3 runs 15 residues. CDR1 and CDR2 from the germline V gene are MNHNY and SVGAGI (reference sequence). The CDR3 DNA is TGTGCCAGCAGTTACTCGGAGCCCCGATTCTATGGCTACACCTTC. It translates to CASSYSEPRFYGYTF.

The V call is TRBV7-4, the J call TRBJ1-2; D gene unclear. Germline V gene sequence: CDR1 SGHVT, CDR2 SQSDAQ. V lost 5 bases to trimming and J lost 8 bases, with 9 bases between them. This CDR3 spans 11 amino acids. The CDR3 loop is CASSPRWGYTF. The CDR3 coding sequence is TGTGCCAGCAGCCCTCGGTGGGGCTACACCTTC.

This clone was picked up a small number of times. This rearrangement joins TRBV6-1 to TRBJ2-5, with 7 nucleotides matching TRBD1. Trimming at V came to 2 bases and at J to 9 bases, leaving 12 bases not matched to a gene. The CDR3 is made up of 15 amino acids. Germline CDR1 and CDR2: MNHNS and SASEGT. CDR3 sequence reads: CASSEFTGQAAAQYF. The DNA of the CDR3 is TGTGCCAGCAGTGAATTTACTGGACAGGCAGCGGCCCAGTACTTC.

The rearrangement joins TRBV21-1 to TRBJ2-2; TRBD1 was called by the table and not checked on the DNA. TRBV21-1 corresponds to a pseudogene. The CDR3 loop spans 14 amino acids. Written as DNA, the CDR3 is TGTGCCAGCAGCAAGGACAGGGGCACCGGGGAGCTGTTTTTT. Translation gives CASSKDRGTGELFF.

The rearrangement joins TRBV7-2 to TRBJ1-6, with TRBD1 as a possible D gene (6 bases). The CDR3 has 15 amino acids. Trimming pared 5 bases from V and 1 base from J, leaving 9 bases between. The V gene's germline CDR1 is SGHTA and CDR2 FQGNSA. In DNA, the CDR3 is TGTGCCAGCAGCCCAGGGACATCCTATAATTCACCCCTCCACTTT. It is translated as CASSPGTSYNSPLHF.

The J gene is TRBJ2-1, the V gene TRBV10-1; TRBD2 matches at 7 bases. The germline V gene encodes CDR1 WNHNN and CDR2 SYGVQD (reference sequence). This CDR3 region has 15 residues. Trimming at V came to 5 bases and at J to 7 bases, leaving 11 bases not matched to a gene. The CDR3 DNA follows: TGCGCCAGCAGTCCTGGGGGGGGAGGCTGGAATGAGCAGTTCTTC. It yields the protein CASSPGGGGWNEQFF.

The J gene is TRBJ2-1, the V gene TRBV11-2; 8 bases map to TRBD1. Germline assignment: CDR1 SGHAT and CDR2 FQNNGV. The CDR3 covers 14 residues. Trimming cost V 1 base and J 7 bases; bases outside gene matches: 3. Written as DNA, the CDR3 is TGTGCCAGCAGCTTAGCCAGACAGGGGAATGAGCAGTTCTTC. It codes for CASSLARQGNEQFF.

The gene calls are TRBV9 and TRBJ2-3, with TRBD2 matching 9 bases. In germline, CDR1 is SGDLS, CDR2 YYNGEE. V shed 6 bases, J shed 0 bases, and the junction held 5 bases outside the gene matches. The CDR3 has 15 amino acids. CDR3 loop: CASKPSGTSTDTQYF. In DNA, the CDR3 is TGTGCCAGCAAACCTAGCGGGACTAGCACAGATACGCAGTATTTT.

The count of this clone is one. V usage is TRBV4-2 and J usage is TRBJ2-1; 10 bases are shared with TRBD2. Germline V CDR1 and CDR2: LGHNA, YNFKEQ. CDR3 length: 16 residues. J lost 7 bases, V lost 1 base, and 7 bases had no gene match. The CDR3 DNA reads TGTGCCAGCAGCCAAGGAGGAGCGGGAGGGGCGAATGAGCAGTTCTTC. It encodes CASSQGGAGGANEQFF.

The chain is built from TRBV7-3 and TRBJ1-1; 8 bases agree with TRBD1. The CDR3 runs 15 residues. Germline V gene data show CDR1 as SGHTA and CDR2 as FQGTGA. Trimming took 4 bases from V and 0 from J; bases not matched to a gene: 4. DNA of the CDR3: TGTGCCAGCAGCTCCGGACAGGGAGTGAACACTGAAGCTTTCTTT. Its translation: CASSSGQGVNTEAFF.

V usage is TRBV5-6 and J usage is TRBJ2-7, with 7 bases matching TRBD1. The CDR3 is made up of 13 amino acids. Trimming removed 2 bases from V and 8 bases from J; junction bases left unmatched: 7. Germline V CDR1 and CDR2: SGHDT, YYEEEE. The CDR3 bases are TGTGCCAGCAGCTTAGCCAGGGGGAGTAAGCAGTACTTC. Its translation: CASSLARGSKQYF.

The chain combines TRBV29-1 with TRBJ2-2; 8 bases agree with TRBD1. Germline loops: CDR1 SQVTM, CDR2 ANQGSEA. V was clipped by 2 bases and J by 5 bases; unmatched bases: 7. CDR3 length: 15 residues. The CDR3 region is CSVESDRVGTGELFF. DNA for the CDR3: TGCAGCGTTGAATCGGACAGGGTTGGGACCGGGGAGCTGTTTTTT.

This clone appeared a few times. The chain uses TRBV6-1 and TRBJ1-2; D gene unclear. Germline lookup yields CDR1 MNHNS and CDR2 SASEGT. The germline V and J ends were trimmed by 2 bases and 1 base, with 14 bases remaining between them. CDR3 size: 16 residues. CDR3 residues: CASSEKAFGSNYGYTF. Here the CDR3 DNA reads TGTGCCAGCAGTGAAAAAGCGTTTGGCAGTAACTATGGCTACACCTTC.

This clone appeared once. CDR3 sequence reads: CASSLAGIAGIYEQYF. CDR3 nucleotides: TGCGCCAGCAGCTTGGCCGGTATAGCGGGTATCTACGAGCAGTACTTC. This rearrangement joins TRBV5-1 to TRBJ2-7, with TRBD2 matching 7 bases. This CDR3 has 16 amino acids. CDR1 is SGHRS, CDR2 YFSETQ, per germline. Trimming removed 0 bases from V and 3 bases from J; junction bases left unmatched: 9. Complete variable domain (other parts from reference TRBV5-1 and TRBJ2-7): KAGVTQTPRYLIKTRGQQVTLSCSPISGHRSVSWYQQTPGQGLQFLFEYFSETQRNKGNFPGRFSGRQFSNSRSEMNVSTLELGDSALYLCASSLAGIAGIYEQYFGPGTRLTVT.

The gene calls are TRBV19 and TRBJ2-1; D perhaps matches TRBD1 (6 bases). The CDR3 is 13 amino acids. Germline values: CDR1 LNHDA, CDR2 SQIVND (reference sequence). Trimming shortened V by 5 bases and J by 4 bases, and 9 bases separated the two germline ends. The CDR3 region has the DNA TGTGCCAGTAGTTGGACAGAATACAATGAGCAGTTCTTC. Its protein product is CASSWTEYNEQFF.

The chain recombines TRBV5-1 with TRBJ2-1; 7 bases agree with TRBD2. Germline CDR1 is SGHRS and CDR2 is YFSETQ. V shed 3 bases and J 2 bases; nucleotides not matched to a gene: 11. This CDR3 has 17 residues. CDR3 sequence: CASSWGFGREPYNEQFF. CDR3 sequence (DNA): TGCGCCAGCAGCTGGGGGTTTGGGCGGGAGCCCTACAATGAGCAGTTCTTC.

A few counts support this clone. This chain links TRBV25-1 with TRBJ2-1; 11 bases are a match to TRBD2. CDR1 is MGHDK and CDR2 is SYGVNS in the germline V gene. There are 15 residues in the CDR3. Losses at the gene ends were 5 bases for V and 8 bases for J; bases not matched to a gene: 8. DNA of the CDR3: TGTGCCAGCAGTTTGTTAGCGGGGGGGATGGATGAGCAGTTCTTC. This encodes CASSLLAGGMDEQFF.

The rearrangement joins TRBV19 to TRBJ1-2, with D hard to call. V was clipped by 5 bases and J by 8 bases, with 15 bases between them. Germline V gene lookup returns CDR1 LNHDA and CDR2 SQIVND (reference sequence). The CDR3 consists of 13 residues. CDR3 coding DNA: TGTGCCAGTAGTCCCTTCGACATGGGCGGCTACACCTTC. It translates to CASSPFDMGGYTF.

The CDR3: CASRPKTGLNTEAFF. DNA for the CDR3: TGTGCCAGCAGACCCAAGACAGGGTTGAACACTGAAGCTTTCTTT. The V call is TRBV7-3, the J call TRBJ1-1; 7 nucleotides match TRBD1. The CDR3 is made up of 15 amino acids. V lost 6 bases to trimming and J lost 0 bases; unmatched junction nucleotides: 7. The germline V gene has CDR1 SGHTA and CDR2 FQGTGA.

This chain joins TRBV6-5 and TRBJ2-7; maybe TRBD1 (5 bases). V lost 8 bases and J lost 4, with 15 bases in between. The CDR3 has 13 residues. The germline gives CDR1 MNHEY, CDR2 SVGAGI. In DNA, the CDR3 is TGTGCCAGCGCCTCAGGGAATTGGTACGAGCAGTACTTC. Amino acids: CASASGNWYEQYF.

This clone was seen a handful of times. CDR3 bases: TGTGCCAGCAGCTTCGCGCGGGGCCTTAACGGTGAGCAGTTCTTC. Translation gives CASSFARGLNGEQFF. The chain recombines TRBV5-4 with TRBJ2-1, with a weak D call TRBD2 (6 bases). Germline V gene data show CDR1 as SGHNT and CDR2 as YYREEE (reference sequence). CDR3 length: 15 amino acids. V lost 2 bases to trimming and J lost 9 bases, with 18 bases between them.

The chain employs TRBV11-2 and TRBJ2-5; D not resolved. The CDR3 sequence is 11 residues long. Germline V gives CDR1 SGHAT, CDR2 FQNNGV. Trimming shortened V by 0 bases and J by 11 bases, and 7 bases separated the two germline ends. The CDR3, as DNA: TGTGCCAGCAGCTTAGAATTAGCTCAGTACTTC. Translation: CASSLELAQYF. The variable domain in full, with the rest retrieved from reference TRBV11-2 and TRBJ2-5, is EAGVAQSPRYKIIEKRQSVAFWCNPISGHATLYWYQQILGQGPKLLIQFQNNGVVDDSQLPKDRFSAERLKGVDSTLKIQPAKLEDSAVYLCASSLELAQYFGPGTRLLVL.

The chain joins TRBV5-1 to TRBJ2-1, with 9 bases that match TRBD2. In germline, CDR1 is SGHRS, CDR2 YFSETQ. With V trimmed by 2 bases and J by 3 bases, 0 bases remained unmatched. The CDR3 extends over 14 amino acids. The CDR3 DNA follows: TGCGCCAGCAGCTTTAGCGGGAGCTACAATGAGCAGTTCTTC. This gives the protein CASSFSGSYNEQFF.

This clone is a singleton in its sample. The chain has TRBV9 and TRBJ2-1, with a tentative D call TRBD1 (5 bases). Trimming took off 3 bases at V and 6 bases at J, with 13 bases between the two ends. Germline V lookup: CDR1 SGDLS, CDR2 YYNGEE. The CDR3 length is 14 residues. The CDR3 region has the DNA TGTGCCAGCAGCGCCCCAGGACAACTCAATGAGCAGTTCTTC. Translated, it gives CASSAPGQLNEQFF.

This chain uses TRBV11-2 with TRBJ2-7, with a possible D match to TRBD2 (6 bases). The CDR3 extends over 15 amino acids. Germline V gene lookup returns CDR1 SGHAT and CDR2 FQNNGV. Trimming removed 5 bases from V and 2 bases from J, with 16 bases in between. The CDR3: CASSDAGRGAYEQYF. Here the CDR3 DNA reads TGTGCCAGCAGCGATGCGGGACGAGGAGCCTACGAGCAGTACTTC.